The 20 T cell receptor beta chains below come from one sample, sequenced in a study of blood T cell repertoires in COVID-19. Using immunoSEQ multiplex PCR, the repertoire was profiled, and TCRdb retains in-frame clones only, with some absent. The repertoire has 86,000 or so clones, roughly 96% of them found once; the top ten carry around 4.2%. Sequenced: peripheral blood. These receptors all come from a human donor with active COVID-19. The donor label of this sample is uncertain.

The genes are TRBV2 and TRBJ1-6; 8 nucleotides line up with TRBD1. V dropped 4 bases and J dropped 8; count of bases not matched to a gene: 4. Germline V lookup: CDR1 SNHLY, CDR2 FYNNEI. The CDR3 covers 14 residues. The CDR3 nucleotides read TGTGCCAGCAGTGTGACAGGGGAAGATTCACCCCTCCACTTT. Translation: CASSVTGEDSPLHF. Combining the CDR3 with reference TRBV2 and TRBJ1-6 gives the whole variable domain EPEVTQTPSHQVTQMGQEVILRCVPISNHLYFYWYRQILGQKVEFLVSFYNNEISEKSEIFDDQFSVERPDGSNFTLKIRSTKLEDSAMYFCASSVTGEDSPLHFGNGTRLTVT.

CDR3 region: CASSIGDRALYEQYF. As DNA, the CDR3 is TGTGCCAGTAGTATTGGGGACAGGGCCTTATACGAGCAGTACTTC. The chain joins TRBV19 to TRBJ2-5; TRBD1 matches at 9 bases. Matching the DNA end better, TRBJ2-7 makes the J call doubtful. CDR3 length equals 15 residues. The germline V gene encodes CDR1 LNHDA and CDR2 SQIVND (reference sequence).

V and J are TRBV7-2 and TRBJ2-2; 10 bases align to TRBD2. The CDR3 runs to 16 residues. Germline CDR1 and CDR2: SGHTA and FQGNSA. Unmatched junction bases numbered 4, after V lost 5 bases and J lost 1 base. The chain's CDR3 is CASSPSGGWNTGELFF. CDR3 coding DNA: TGTGCCAGCAGCCCTAGCGGGGGCTGGAACACCGGGGAGCTGTTTTTT.

The chain employs TRBV7-9 and TRBJ1-3, with unresolved D. The CDR3 is 15 residues long. CDR1 SEHNR and CDR2 FQNEAQ come from the germline V gene (reference sequence). V gave up 1 base and J gave up 5 bases, with 12 bases separating them. The CDR3 spells CASSLDGGLRNTIYF. CDR3 coding DNA: TGTGCCAGCAGCTTAGATGGAGGTTTAAGAAACACCATATATTTT.

This chain uses TRBV2 with TRBJ2-3; tentative D call: TRBD1 (6 bases). Germline V gene sequence: CDR1 SNHLY, CDR2 FYNNEI. This CDR3 is built from 14 residues. V dropped 2 bases and J dropped 6 bases, with 12 bases sitting between them. The CDR3 loop is CASSEMPQGDTQYF. CDR3 nucleotides: TGTGCCAGCAGTGAAATGCCCCAGGGGGATACGCAGTATTTT.

CDR3 sequence (DNA): TGTGCCAGCAGTTACATAGCGGGAGGTTCCTACGAGCAGTACTTC. Protein sequence: CASSYIAGGSYEQYF. The chain uses TRBV6-2 or TRBV6-3 and TRBJ2-7; the match to TRBD2 covers 10 bases. The CDR3 sequence is 15 residues long. The V and J ends lost 2 bases and 1 base, in that order; junction bases with no gene match: 2. Germline CDR1 reads MNHEY; CDR2 reads SVGEGT.

The chain combines TRBV12-5 with TRBJ2-3, with 7 nucleotides matching TRBD2. The V gene end was trimmed by 4 bases and the J gene end by 3 bases; junction bases not matched to a gene: 7. CDR3 size: 15 residues. Germline CDR1 LGHNT, CDR2 FRNRAP. Written as DNA, the CDR3 is TGTGCTAGTGGTTCGAGCGGGGAGATAACAGATACGCAGTATTTT. It specifies CASGSSGEITDTQYF.

V and J are TRBV19 and TRBJ2-5, with 8 bases aligning to TRBD1. V dropped 7 bases and J dropped 8; count of bases not matched to a gene: 9. The CDR3 consists of 13 residues. Germline CDR1 is LNHDA and CDR2 is SQIVND (reference sequence). Here the CDR3 reads CASTQGAGKTQYF. CDR3 nucleotide sequence: TGTGCCAGTACCCAGGGGGCGGGGAAAACCCAGTACTTC.

The chain carries TRBV24-1 and TRBJ2-5, with TRBD2 matching over 7 bases. The CDR3 covers 14 residues. The V gene's germline CDR1 is KGHDR and CDR2 SFDVKD. J lost 7 bases, V lost 9 bases, and 13 bases had no gene match. The CDR3 region is CATQYAGVGGTQYF. CDR3 sequence (DNA): TGTGCCACCCAGTATGCGGGGGTCGGGGGGACCCAGTACTTC.

This chain links TRBV3-1 (or the pseudogene TRBV3-2) with TRBJ2-2; TRBD2 might be the D (6 bases). Trimming stripped 6 bases from V and 7 bases from J, with 12 bases between. CDR1 and CDR2 from the germline V gene are LGHDT and YNNKEL (reference sequence). The CDR3 spans 13 residues. The CDR3 spells CASSPTRYGELFF. As DNA, the CDR3 is TGTGCCAGCAGTCCGACTAGGTACGGGGAGCTGTTTTTT.

This rearrangement joins TRBV21-1 to TRBJ1-2; the table names TRBD1, a call not compared with the DNA. TRBV21-1 is a pseudogene locus. CDR3 length: 14 residues. CDR3 sequence reads: CASIIGQGRYGYTF. Written as DNA, the CDR3 is TGTGCCAGCATTATAGGACAGGGCAGATATGGCTACACCTTC.

The chain has TRBV10-1 and TRBJ2-1, with D possibly matching TRBD1 (6 bases). This CDR3 is 11 amino acids long. Trimming took off 6 bases at V and 8 bases at J, with 8 bases between the two ends. Germline V gene sequence: CDR1 WNHNN, CDR2 SYGVQD (reference sequence). The CDR3 loop reads CASSRGDEQFF. CDR3 sequence (DNA): TGCGCCAGCAGCAGGGGTGATGAGCAGTTCTTC.

A note on this clone: Other DNA sequences in the sample encode the same CDR3. The V and J genes are TRBV7-8 and TRBJ2-7; D possibly corresponds to TRBD1 (7 bases). V was clipped by 2 bases and J by 3 bases, with 14 bases between them. The CDR3 runs 15 residues. Germline V gene data show CDR1 as SGHVS and CDR2 as FQNEAQ. The CDR3, as DNA: TGTGCCAGCAGCTTATCGACAGGGAGGATCTACGAGCAGTACTTC. Amino acid sequence: CASSLSTGRIYEQYF.

V gene TRBV7-2 combines with J gene TRBJ1-2; D might be TRBD1 (5 bases). This CDR3 region has 12 residues. From germline, CDR1 is SGHTA and CDR2 FQGNSA. Trimming took 5 bases from V and 8 from J, leaving 12 bases between them. CDR3 DNA: TGTGCCAGCAGCCTCCAGGGTCCCGGCTACACCTTC. Translated: CASSLQGPGYTF.

The CDR3 region has the DNA TGTGCCACCCTCGGTCCCACCTACGAGCAGTACTTC. This sequence encodes CATLGPTYEQYF. The rearrangement links TRBV12-3 or TRBV12-4 to TRBJ2-7; D is uncertain. The CDR3 consists of 12 residues. Trimming shortened V by 10 bases and J by 2 bases, and 12 bases separated the two germline ends.

V usage is TRBV2 and J usage is TRBJ2-5, with 11 bases that match TRBD1. The trim removed 8 bases at V and 5 bases at J, leaving 7 bases unmatched. This CDR3 comprises 14 residues. The germline CDR1 and CDR2 sequences are SNHLY and FYNNEI. This CDR3 is CASGGQGAWETQYF. In DNA form, the CDR3 reads TGTGCCAGCGGCGGACAGGGGGCTTGGGAGACCCAGTACTTC.

This chain uses TRBV2 with TRBJ2-7, with a tentative D call TRBD2 (7 bases). The CDR3 loop spans 15 amino acids. The germline V gene encodes CDR1 SNHLY and CDR2 FYNNEI. Deletions cut 3 bases from V and 5 bases from J, with 17 bases between. As DNA, the CDR3 is TGTGCCAGCAGTGAGGGGGGGGCCGGTTGGGACGAGCAGTACTTC. Translating it yields CASSEGGAGWDEQYF.

This chain joins TRBV18 and TRBJ2-2; 9 positions agree with TRBD2. V dropped 3 bases and J dropped 1; count of bases not matched to a gene: 6. The CDR3 is 17 residues long. Germline CDR1 is KGHSH and CDR2 is LQKENI. The DNA for the CDR3 is TGTGCCAGCTCACCCCGGATAGCGGGAGAGAACACCGGGGAGCTGTTTTTT. The encoded protein is CASSPRIAGENTGELFF.

The chain has TRBV6-5 and TRBJ2-1, with 7 positions matching TRBD2. The CDR3 runs to 16 residues. Germline-derived CDR1 and CDR2 are MNHEY and SVGAGI. After removal of 4 bases from V and 2 bases from J, the junction contained 8 bases not matched to a gene. As DNA, the CDR3 is TGTGCCAGCAGTTTCGCGGGAGATAGAGCCTACAATGAGCAGTTCTTC. Protein product: CASSFAGDRAYNEQFF.

This chain connects TRBV14 to TRBJ2-1; 9 nucleotides agree with TRBD2. This CDR3 contains 12 residues. Losses at the gene ends were 4 bases for V and 12 bases for J; bases not matched to a gene: 4. CDR1 and CDR2 from the germline V gene are SGHDN and FVKESK. The CDR3 loop is CASSPGTSSQFF. The DNA of the CDR3 is TGTGCCAGCAGCCCCGGGACTAGCTCGCAGTTCTTC.